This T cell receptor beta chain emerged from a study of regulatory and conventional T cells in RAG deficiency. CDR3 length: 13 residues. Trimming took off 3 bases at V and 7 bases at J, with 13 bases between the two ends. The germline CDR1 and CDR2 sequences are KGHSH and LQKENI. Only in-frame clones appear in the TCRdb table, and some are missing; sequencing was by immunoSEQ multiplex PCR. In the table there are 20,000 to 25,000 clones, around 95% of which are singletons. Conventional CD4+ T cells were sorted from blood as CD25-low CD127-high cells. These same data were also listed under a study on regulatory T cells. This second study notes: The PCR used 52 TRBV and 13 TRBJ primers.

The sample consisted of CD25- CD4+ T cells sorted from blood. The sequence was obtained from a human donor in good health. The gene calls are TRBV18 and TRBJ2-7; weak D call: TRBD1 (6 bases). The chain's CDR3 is CASSPPTGEEQYF. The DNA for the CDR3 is TGTGCCAGCTCACCCCCGACAGGCGAAGAGCAGTACTTC.